What follows describes a single T cell receptor beta chain. Its antigen is currently unknown. This entry is derived from a study of OX40 agonist ivuxolimab in advanced cancers. Broader study findings: Compared with CD4+, CD8+ T cells on average had more expanded clones.

People who had autoimmune disease history or systemic immunosuppression were excluded. Blood got drawn at baseline, again on cycle 4 day 1, and then on cycle 7 day 1. The protocol was immunoSEQ multiplex PCR, while the TCRdb copy is restricted to in-frame clones and leaves out a portion. The table includes 45,000 to 65,000 clones, about nine tenths detected once. This sample comprised CD4+ or CD8+ T cells sorted from blood, obtained in a trial of the OX40 agonist ivuxolimab. The sequence derives from an adult with an advanced solid tumor such as melanoma, head and neck, liver or kidney cancer.

The CDR3 here is CSRLGHEQFF. CDR3 bases: TGCAGCCGATTGGGACATGAGCAGTTCTTC. The chain joins TRBV20-1 to TRBJ2-1; D is possibly TRBD1 or TRBD2 (5 bases each). This CDR3 is 10 amino acids long. Germline V gene sequence: CDR1 DFQATT, CDR2 SNEGSKA (reference sequence).